This is a list of T cell receptor beta chains from one sample in a study of cytomegalovirus exposure and HLA in healthy donors. Clones were read by immunoSEQ multiplex PCR, and TCRdb kept only the in-frame ones, dropping some. The sample has 100,000 to 150,000 clones, about two thirds seen once. The sample was PBMCs. The receptors derive from a man over 45 in good health and CMV-seropositive. CDR3s include the opening cysteine and the closing phenylalanine or tryptophan. Each record gives: D gene, V gene, J gene, clone size, CDR3 protein, CDR3 DNA. D genes are given only for firm matches. The size entry is marked missing in some rows and otherwise reads once, few, many or a size class.

TRBD2	TRBV2	TRBJ2-7	.	CASYAPLAGTCF	TGTGCCAGCTACGCGCCACTAGCGGGGACTTGCTTC
TRBD2	TRBV6-5	TRBJ2-7	.	CASGLAGTTYEQYF	TGTGCCAGTGGACTAGCGGGAACCACCTACGAGCAGTACTTC
.	TRBV18	TRBJ2-1	.	CASSGDITYNEQFF	TGTGCCAGCTCAGGGGACATCACTTACAATGAGCAGTTCTTC
.	TRBV6-6	TRBJ1-6	.	CASSPLVDNSPLHF	TGTGCCAGCAGTCCCCTTGTAGATAATTCACCCCTCCACTTT
TRBD1	TRBV5-1	TRBJ1-5	.	CASRPGPQGAGNQPQHF	TGCGCCAGCAGGCCCGGTCCTCAGGGGGCAGGGAATCAGCCCCAGCATTTT
.	TRBV5-1	TRBJ2-5	.	CASSPRSFRTQYF	TGCGCCAGCAGCCCACGCTCGTTTAGGACCCAGTACTTC
.	TRBV29-1	TRBJ2-5	.	CSVEEDNTETQYF	TGCAGCGTTGAAGAAGATAACACAGAGACCCAGTACTTC
TRBD1	TRBV4-1	TRBJ2-1	few	CASSQDGQGGSYNEQFF	TGCGCCAGCAGCCAAGATGGACAGGGGGGCTCCTACAATGAGCAGTTCTTC
.	TRBV6-6	TRBJ2-3	few	CASSSQRSTQYF	TGTGCCAGCAGTTCCCAGCGGTCAACGCAGTATTTT
.	TRBV28	TRBJ1-5	.	CASRNSGEYQPQHF	TGTGCCAGCAGGAACAGCGGGGAATATCAGCCCCAGCATTTT
TRBD1	TRBV7-2	TRBJ2-4	.	CASSLGQGRRGKNIQYF	TGTGCCAGCAGCTTGGGACAGGGACGGCGGGGCAAAAACATTCAGTACTTC
TRBD1	TRBV15	TRBJ1-2	few	CATSRDRTGGAGGYTF	TGTGCCACCAGCAGAGATCGGACAGGGGGCGCAGGGGGCTACACCTTC
TRBD1	TRBV10-3	TRBJ2-6	.	CAISATPPGQTDSGANVLTF	TGTGCCATCAGTGCGACCCCCCCGGGACAGACGGACTCTGGGGCCAACGTCCTGACTTTC
TRBD2	TRBV5-1	TRBJ2-1	.	CASSLRGSARGGNEQFF	TGCGCCAGCAGCTTGAGGGGTTCGGCTCGCGGGGGTAATGAGCAGTTCTTC
.	TRBV5-4	TRBJ1-2	.	CASSLGPGDYGYTF	TGTGCCAGCAGCTTGGGGCCAGGGGATTATGGCTACACCTTC
.	TRBV19	TRBJ1-6	.	CASRPAGGSSYNSPLHF	TGTGCCAGTAGGCCGGCGGGGGGGAGCTCCTATAATTCACCCCTCCACTTT
.	TRBV6-6	TRBJ2-1	.	CASSLHPYNEQFF	TGTGCCAGCAGTTTACACCCCTACAATGAGCAGTTCTTC
TRBD1	TRBV7-9	TRBJ2-7	.	CASSAGQAPSYEQYF	TGTGCCAGCAGCGCCGGACAGGCTCCATCCTACGAGCAGTACTTC
TRBD1	TRBV18	TRBJ1-1	.	CASSPAGGNTEAFF	TGTGCCAGCTCACCGGCAGGGGGCAACACTGAAGCTTTCTTT
.	TRBV11-3	TRBJ2-2	.	CASSLGYSLTGELFF	TGTGCCAGCAGCTTAGGGTACAGTCTTACCGGGGAGCTGTTTTTT
TRBD2	TRBV6-1	TRBJ2-7	.	CASSGEGWEQYF	TGTGCCAGCAGTGGGGAGGGATGGGAGCAGTACTTC
TRBD1	TRBV29-1	TRBJ2-3	.	CSAAKPGQGSDTQYF	TGCAGCGCAGCCAAACCGGGACAGGGTTCAGATACGCAGTATTTT
.	TRBV4-1	TRBJ1-4	.	CASSPLGGEREKLFF	TGCGCCAGCAGCCCCTTGGGCGGCGAGCGGGAAAAACTGTTTTTT
.	TRBV6-5	TRBJ2-7	.	CASRSSGAYEQYF	TGTGCCAGCAGGTCCTCGGGGGCCTACGAGCAGTACTTC
TRBD1	TRBV10-1	TRBJ2-7	.	CASSSGTDSYEQYF	TGCGCCAGCAGCTCCGGGACAGACTCCTACGAGCAGTACTTC
.	TRBV5-1	TRBJ1-1	.	CASSLGDSLMNTEAFF	TGCGCCAGCAGCTTGGGTGACAGTCTCATGAACACTGAAGCTTTCTTT
.	TRBV29-1	TRBJ2-7	.	CSVGQTPYEQYF	TGCAGCGTTGGACAGACCCCCTACGAGCAGTACTTC
.	TRBV7-2	TRBJ2-7	.	CASSLNRGEQYF	TGTGCCAGCAGCTTGAACCGGGGCGAGCAGTACTTC
TRBD2	TRBV4-1	TRBJ2-7	.	CASSQAGLAGGSAYEQYF	TGCGCCAGCAGCCAAGCGGGACTAGCGGGAGGCTCGGCCTACGAGCAGTACTTC
.	TRBV6-5	TRBJ1-2	.	CASEAPTNYGYTF	TGTGCCAGTGAGGCCCCAACCAATTATGGCTACACCTTC
.	TRBV27	TRBJ2-7	.	CASSIRGGHIDYEQYF	TGTGCCAGCAGCATTAGGGGGGGACATATAGACTACGAGCAGTACTTC
TRBD1	TRBV5-1	TRBJ1-1	few	CASSGGQGAGVGNTEAFF	TGCGCCAGCAGCGGCGGGCAGGGGGCAGGTGTTGGGAACACTGAAGCTTTCTTT
TRBD2	TRBV19	TRBJ2-1	.	CASSLRGLAKGGSSYNEQFF	TGTGCCAGTAGCCTCCGAGGACTAGCAAAGGGTGGGAGCTCCTACAATGAGCAGTTCTTC
TRBD1	TRBV29-1	TRBJ2-3	few	CSAGLTGGFTDTQYF	TGCAGCGCTGGGTTGACAGGGGGGTTCACAGATACGCAGTATTTT
.	TRBV5-1	TRBJ1-5	.	CASRRGPDSNQPQHF	TGCGCCAGCAGACGAGGGCCAGATAGCAATCAGCCCCAGCATTTT
.	TRBV6-1	TRBJ2-7	.	CASRLTGSSYEQYF	TGTGCCAGCAGGTTGACAGGTTCCTCCTACGAGCAGTACTTC
.	TRBV5-5	TRBJ1-1	.	CASSLASFGQRNTEAFF	TGTGCCAGCAGCTTGGCGTCTTTTGGGCAGAGGAACACTGAAGCTTTCTTT
.	TRBV11-2	TRBJ1-2	once	CASSLGTGRGFRDYGYTF	TGTGCCAGCAGCTTAGGGACTGGAAGAGGGTTTCGAGACTATGGCTACACCTTC
.	TRBV5-8	TRBJ2-3	.	CASRHEEGTDTQYF	TGTGCCAGCAGACATGAGGAAGGCACAGATACGCAGTATTTT
.	TRBV19	TRBJ1-1	.	CASSIAPGEAFF	TGTGCCAGTAGTATAGCCCCGGGTGAAGCTTTCTTT
.	TRBV7-6	TRBJ2-5	.	CASSYSGKTQYF	TGTGCCAGCAGCTACTCCGGGAAGACCCAGTACTTC
TRBD2	TRBV7-8	TRBJ2-1	.	CASSLALAGAISYNEQFF	TGTGCCAGCAGCCTAGCCCTAGCGGGGGCCATCTCCTACAATGAGCAGTTCTTC
.	TRBV15	TRBJ1-1	few	CATSRDLAGSTEAFF	TGTGCCACCAGCAGAGATCTAGCGGGTTCCACTGAAGCTTTCTTT
.	TRBV29-1	TRBJ1-1	.	CSVPAGITEAFF	TGCAGCGTTCCCGCAGGGATTACTGAAGCTTTCTTT
TRBD2	TRBV5-1	TRBJ2-2	many	CASSLVPGGSSTGELFF	TGCGCCAGCAGCTTGGTTCCGGGGGGAAGTAGCACCGGGGAGCTGTTTTTT
.	TRBV11-2	TRBJ1-1	once	CASSLLRDTEAFF	TGTGCCAGCAGCCTTCTACGGGACACTGAAGCTTTCTTT
.	TRBV5-1	TRBJ2-5	.	CASSWGQQTQYF	TGCGCCAGCAGCTGGGGGCAACAGACCCAGTACTTC
.	TRBV18	TRBJ1-3	.	CASSTDRFLSGNTIYF	TGTGCCAGCTCAACAGACAGGTTCCTCTCTGGAAACACCATATATTTT
TRBD1	TRBV5-1	TRBJ1-2	once	CASSPRQGRPSISGYTF	TGCGCCAGCAGCCCCCGACAGGGCCGACCTTCTATTAGTGGCTACACCTTC
.	TRBV7-2	TRBJ2-7	.	CASSSVRGGSQQYF	TGTGCCAGCAGCTCCGTGAGGGGGGGATCTCAGCAGTACTTC
TRBD2	TRBV11-2	TRBJ2-2	few	CASSLLAGGMNTGELFF	TGTGCCAGCAGCTTGCTAGCGGGAGGGATGAACACCGGGGAGCTGTTTTTT
TRBD1	TRBV5-8	TRBJ2-4	.	CASSRLGQGGNIQYF	TGTGCCAGCAGCCGACTCGGACAGGGGGGGAACATTCAGTACTTC
TRBD1	TRBV2	TRBJ2-5	.	CASRFGQAGRKETQYF	TGTGCCAGTCGATTTGGACAGGCGGGCCGCAAAGAGACCCAGTACTTC